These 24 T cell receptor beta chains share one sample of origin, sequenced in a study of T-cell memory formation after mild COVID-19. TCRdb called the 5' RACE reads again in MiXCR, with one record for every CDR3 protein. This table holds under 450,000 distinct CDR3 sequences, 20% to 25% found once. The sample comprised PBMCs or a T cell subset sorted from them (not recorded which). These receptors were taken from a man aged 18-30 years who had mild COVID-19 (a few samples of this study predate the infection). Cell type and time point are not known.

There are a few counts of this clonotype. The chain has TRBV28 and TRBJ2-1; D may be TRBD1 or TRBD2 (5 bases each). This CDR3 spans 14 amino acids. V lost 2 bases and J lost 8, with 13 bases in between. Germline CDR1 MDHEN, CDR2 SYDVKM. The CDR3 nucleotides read TGTGCCAGCAGTTTAGCTACGGGGCTCTATGAGCAGTTCTTC. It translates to CASSLATGLYEQFF.

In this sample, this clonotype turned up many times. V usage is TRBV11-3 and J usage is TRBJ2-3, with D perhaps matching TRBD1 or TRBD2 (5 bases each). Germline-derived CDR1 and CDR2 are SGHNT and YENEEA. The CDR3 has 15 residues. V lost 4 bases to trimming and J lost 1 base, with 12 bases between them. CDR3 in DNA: TGTGCCAGCAGCTCACCCGGGACCCGCACAGATACGCAGTATTTT. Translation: CASSSPGTRTDTQYF.

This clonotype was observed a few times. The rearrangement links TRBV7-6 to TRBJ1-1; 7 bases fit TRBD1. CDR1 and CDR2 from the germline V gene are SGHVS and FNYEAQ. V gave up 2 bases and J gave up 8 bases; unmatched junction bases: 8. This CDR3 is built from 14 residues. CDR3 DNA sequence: TGTGCCAGCAGCTTATCGGGACAGCCAGTGGAAGCTTTCTTT. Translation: CASSLSGQPVEAFF.

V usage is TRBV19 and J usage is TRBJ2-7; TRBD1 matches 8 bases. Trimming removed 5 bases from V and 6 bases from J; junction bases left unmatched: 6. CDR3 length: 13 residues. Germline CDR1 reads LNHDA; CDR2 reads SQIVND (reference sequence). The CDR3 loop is CASSLGQGREQYF. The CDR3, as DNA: TGTGCCAGTAGTCTCGGACAGGGTCGCGAGCAGTACTTC.

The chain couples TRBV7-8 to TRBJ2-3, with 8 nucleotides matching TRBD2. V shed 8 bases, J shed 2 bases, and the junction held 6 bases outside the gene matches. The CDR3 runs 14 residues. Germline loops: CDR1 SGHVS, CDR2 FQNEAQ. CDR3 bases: TGTGCCAGCGGCGGCGGGGGGACCACAGATACGCAGTATTTT. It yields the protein CASGGGGTTDTQYF.

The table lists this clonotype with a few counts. The CDR3 here is CATSETGTGRQSQPQHF. DNA of the CDR3: TGTGCCACCAGTGAGACAGGGACCGGGAGGCAGTCCCAGCCCCAGCATTTT. The chain couples TRBV24-1 to TRBJ1-5; 7 bases are shared with TRBD1. The CDR3 sequence is 17 residues long. Trimming at V came to 4 bases and at J to 7 bases, leaving 15 bases not matched to a gene. Per the germline V gene, CDR1 is KGHDR and CDR2 is SFDVKD.

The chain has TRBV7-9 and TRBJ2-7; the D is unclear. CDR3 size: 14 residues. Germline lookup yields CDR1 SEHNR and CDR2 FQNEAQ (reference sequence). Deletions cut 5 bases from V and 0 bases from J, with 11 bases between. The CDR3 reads CASSDGLNSYEQYF. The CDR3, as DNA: TGTGCCAGCAGCGACGGGTTGAACTCCTACGAGCAGTACTTC.

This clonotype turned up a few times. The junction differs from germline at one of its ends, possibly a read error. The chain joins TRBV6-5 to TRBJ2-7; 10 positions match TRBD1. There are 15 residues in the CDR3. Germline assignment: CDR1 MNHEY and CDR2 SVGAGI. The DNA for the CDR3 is TGTGCCAGCAGTAAGTCCGCCGGGACAGGGGAACCTCAAGAGTTC. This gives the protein CASSKSAGTGEPQEF.

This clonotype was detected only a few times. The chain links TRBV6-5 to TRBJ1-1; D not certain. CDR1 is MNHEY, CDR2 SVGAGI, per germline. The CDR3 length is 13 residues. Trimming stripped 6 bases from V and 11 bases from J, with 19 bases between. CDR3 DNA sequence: TGTGCCAGCAGGCCCCTAGGAAAGCGGGAGGCTTTCTTT. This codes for CASRPLGKREAFF.

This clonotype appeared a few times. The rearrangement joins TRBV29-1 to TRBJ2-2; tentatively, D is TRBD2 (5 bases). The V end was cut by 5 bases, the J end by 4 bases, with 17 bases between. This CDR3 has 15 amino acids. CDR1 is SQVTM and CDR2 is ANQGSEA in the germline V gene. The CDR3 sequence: CSVQPLGAGTGELFF. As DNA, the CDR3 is TGCAGCGTTCAGCCCCTAGGTGCGGGCACCGGGGAGCTGTTTTTT.

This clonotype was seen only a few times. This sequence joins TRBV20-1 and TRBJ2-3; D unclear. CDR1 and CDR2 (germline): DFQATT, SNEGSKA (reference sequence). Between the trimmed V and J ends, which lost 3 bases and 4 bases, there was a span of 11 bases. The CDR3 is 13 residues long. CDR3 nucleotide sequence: TGCAGTGCTAGCCCCACCGACTCAGATACGCAGTATTTT. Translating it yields CSASPTDSDTQYF.

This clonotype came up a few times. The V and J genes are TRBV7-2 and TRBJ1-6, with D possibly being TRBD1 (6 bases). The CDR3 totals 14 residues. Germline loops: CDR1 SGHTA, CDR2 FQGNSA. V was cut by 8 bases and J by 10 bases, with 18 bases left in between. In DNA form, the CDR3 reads TGTGCCAGCGAAAGGGGGGGCTCTCGGTCACCCCTCCACTTT. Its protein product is CASERGGSRSPLHF.

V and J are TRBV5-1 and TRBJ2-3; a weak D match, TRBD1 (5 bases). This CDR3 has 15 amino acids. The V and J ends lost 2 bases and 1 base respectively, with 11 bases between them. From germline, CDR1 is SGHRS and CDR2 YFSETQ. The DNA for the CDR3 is TGCGCCAGCAGCTTAACTGGGGCACGCACAGATACGCAGTATTTT. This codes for CASSLTGARTDTQYF. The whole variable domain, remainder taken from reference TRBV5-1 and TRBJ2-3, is KAGVTQTPRYLIKTRGQQVTLSCSPISGHRSVSWYQQTPGQGLQFLFEYFSETQRNKGNFPGRFSGRQFSNSRSEMNVSTLELGDSALYLCASSLTGARTDTQYFGPGTRLTVL.

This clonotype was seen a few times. Here the CDR3 reads CASSPGGHTEAFF. CDR3 bases: TGTGCCAGCAGCCCAGGGGGCCACACTGAAGCTTTCTTT. The gene calls are TRBV5-6 and TRBJ1-1, with TRBD1 matching 8 bases. Germline trimming cut 4 bases from V and 3 bases from J; bases unmatched to any gene: 2. The CDR3 totals 13 residues. CDR1 is SGHDT and CDR2 is YYEEEE in the germline V gene.

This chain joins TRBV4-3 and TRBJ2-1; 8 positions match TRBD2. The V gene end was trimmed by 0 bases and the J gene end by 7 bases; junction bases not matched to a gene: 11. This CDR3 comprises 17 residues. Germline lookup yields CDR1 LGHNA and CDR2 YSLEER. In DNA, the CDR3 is TGCGCCAGCAGCCAAGACGGAGGGGGACTAGTGGGAAATGAGCAGTTCTTC. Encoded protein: CASSQDGGGLVGNEQFF.

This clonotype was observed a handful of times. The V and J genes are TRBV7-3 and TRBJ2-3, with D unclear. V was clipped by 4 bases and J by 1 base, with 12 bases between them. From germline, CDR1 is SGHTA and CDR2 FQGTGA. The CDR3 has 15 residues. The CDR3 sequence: CASSSRRERTDTQYF. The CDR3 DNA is TGTGCCAGCAGCTCCCGAAGGGAACGCACAGATACGCAGTATTTT.

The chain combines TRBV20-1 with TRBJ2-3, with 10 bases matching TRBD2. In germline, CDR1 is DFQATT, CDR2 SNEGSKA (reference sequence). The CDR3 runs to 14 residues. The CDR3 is CSLLPSGGTDTQYF. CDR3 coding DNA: TGCAGCCTCCTTCCTAGCGGGGGAACAGATACGCAGTATTTT.

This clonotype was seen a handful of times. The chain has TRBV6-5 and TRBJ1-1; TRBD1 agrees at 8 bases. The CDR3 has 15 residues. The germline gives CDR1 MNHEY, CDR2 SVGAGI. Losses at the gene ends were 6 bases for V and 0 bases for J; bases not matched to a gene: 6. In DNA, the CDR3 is TGTGCCAGCAGGACCAGACAGGGGATGAACACTGAAGCTTTCTTT. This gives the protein CASRTRQGMNTEAFF.

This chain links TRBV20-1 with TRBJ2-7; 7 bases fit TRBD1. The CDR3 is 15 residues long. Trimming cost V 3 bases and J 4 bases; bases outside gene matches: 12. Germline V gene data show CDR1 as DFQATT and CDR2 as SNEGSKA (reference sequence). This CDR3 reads CSARKAQGVVYEQYF. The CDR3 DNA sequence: TGCAGTGCTAGGAAGGCCCAGGGGGTTGTTTACGAGCAGTACTTC.

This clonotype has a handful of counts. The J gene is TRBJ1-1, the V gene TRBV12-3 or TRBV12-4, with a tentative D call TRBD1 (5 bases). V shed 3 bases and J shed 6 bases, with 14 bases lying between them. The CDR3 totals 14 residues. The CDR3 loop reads CASSFFGGAAEAFF. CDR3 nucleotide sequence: TGTGCCAGCAGTTTTTTCGGGGGAGCGGCTGAAGCTTTCTTT.

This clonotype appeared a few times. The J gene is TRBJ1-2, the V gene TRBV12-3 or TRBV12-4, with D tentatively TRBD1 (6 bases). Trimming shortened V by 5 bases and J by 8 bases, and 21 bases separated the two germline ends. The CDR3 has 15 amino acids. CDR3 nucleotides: TGTGCCAGCAGTCCCCAACGCCAGGGGAGACGGGGCTACACCTTC. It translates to CASSPQRQGRRGYTF.

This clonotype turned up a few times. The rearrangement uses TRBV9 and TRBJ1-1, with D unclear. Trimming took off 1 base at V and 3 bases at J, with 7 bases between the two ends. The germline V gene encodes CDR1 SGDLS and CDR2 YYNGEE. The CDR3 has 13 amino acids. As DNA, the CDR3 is TGTGCCAGCAGCGTAAATCTATACACTGAAGCTTTCTTT. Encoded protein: CASSVNLYTEAFF.

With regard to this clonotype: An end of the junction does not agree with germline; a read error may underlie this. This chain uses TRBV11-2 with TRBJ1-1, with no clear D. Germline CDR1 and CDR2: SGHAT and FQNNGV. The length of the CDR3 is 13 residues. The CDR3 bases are TGTGCCAGCAGCTTAGTGGCCGACACAGAAGCTTTCTTT. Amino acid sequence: CASSLVADTEAFF.

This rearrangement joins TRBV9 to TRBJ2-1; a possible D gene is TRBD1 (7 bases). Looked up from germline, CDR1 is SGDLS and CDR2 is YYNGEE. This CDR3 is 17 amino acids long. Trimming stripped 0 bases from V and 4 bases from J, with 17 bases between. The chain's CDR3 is CASSVGGGTEIYNEQFF. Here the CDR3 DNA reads TGTGCCAGCAGCGTAGGCGGAGGGACAGAGATATACAATGAGCAGTTCTTC.